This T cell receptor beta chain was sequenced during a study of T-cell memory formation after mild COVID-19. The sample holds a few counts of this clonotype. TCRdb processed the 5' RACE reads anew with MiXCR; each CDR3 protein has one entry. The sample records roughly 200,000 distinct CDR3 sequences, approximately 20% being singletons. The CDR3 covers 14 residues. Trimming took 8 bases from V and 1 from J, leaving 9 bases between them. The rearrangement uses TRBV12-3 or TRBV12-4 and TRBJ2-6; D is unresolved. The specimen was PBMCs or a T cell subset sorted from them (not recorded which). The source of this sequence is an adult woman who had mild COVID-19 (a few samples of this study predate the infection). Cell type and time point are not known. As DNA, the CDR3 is TGTGCCAGCCGTTGGTCGTCTGGGGCCAACGTCCTGACTTTC. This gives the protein CASRWSSGANVLTF.